Listed below are T cell receptor beta chains from one sample, sequenced in a study of T cells in Graves' hyperthyroidism and ophthalmopathy. TCRdb passed the multiplex PCR reads through MiXCR, listing each CDR3 protein once. The sample lists 400,000 to 600,000 distinct CDR3 sequences, more than 20% occurring once. Specimen: blood. Receptors originate from a man between 18 and 29 years old with Graves' hyperthyroidism. CDR3s include the opening cysteine and the closing phenylalanine or tryptophan. D genes are given only for firm matches. A row's size may be missing; if present it is once, few, many or a size class.

TRBJ2-7	TRBV28	many	TRBD2	TGTGCCAGCAATGCGCGGGGGGTCTCCTACGAGCAGTACTTC	CASNARGVSYEQYF
TRBJ2-2	TRBV6-1	few	NA	TGTGCCAGCAGTCCCCGAGCCACCGGGGAGCTGTTTTTT	CASSPRATGELFF
TRBJ1-1	TRBV20-1	few	NA	TGCAGTGCTAGAGACAGGGAGCTGATTACTGAAGCTTTCTTT	CSARDRELITEAFF
TRBJ2-5	TRBV5-5	NA	NA	TGTGCCAGCAGTTTTTCTTCCCAAGAGACCCAGTACTTC	CASSFSSQETQYF
TRBJ2-2	TRBV20-1	NA	NA	TGCAGTGCTAGGGGGGAGGAGGGAACCGGGGAGCTGTTTTTT	CSARGEEGTGELFF
TRBJ2-5	TRBV6-5	many	NA	TGTGCCAGCAGTTGGGCCAACTCCGGGGAGACCCAGTACTTC	CASSWANSGETQYF
TRBJ2-5	TRBV6-2/TRBV6-3	NA	NA	TGTGCCAGCAGCCCACCCCGGTACACACGACAAGAGACCCAGTACTTC	CASSPPRYTRQETQYF
TRBJ1-1	TRBV12-3/TRBV12-4	many	NA	TGTGCCAGCAGGCCAGGGAGGGCGAACACTGAAGCTTTCTTT	CASRPGRANTEAFF
TRBJ1-1	TRBV11-1	many	NA	TGTGCCAGCAGCCCCCGTGTCCGGGGCGCGGTTGAAGCTTTCTTT	CASSPRVRGAVEAFF
TRBJ1-5	TRBV12-3/TRBV12-4	many	NA	TGTGCCAGCAGCCCCCAAGGCAGAGATCAGCCCCAGCATTTT	CASSPQGRDQPQHF
TRBJ2-7	TRBV30	many	NA	TGTGCCTGGGGAGGGTCAGGGATTTCCTACGAGCAGTACTTC	CAWGGSGISYEQYF
TRBJ1-1	TRBV6-5	many	NA	TGTGCCAGCAGTTTTTCACTCGGTAACACTGAAGCTTTCTTT	CASSFSLGNTEAFF
TRBJ2-7	TRBV5-1	many	TRBD1	TGCGCCAGCAGCCGGCTAGGGACAGCCTACGAGCAGTACTTC	CASSRLGTAYEQYF
TRBJ1-5	TRBV6-2/TRBV6-3	many	TRBD1	TGTGCCAGCAGTTTCTCGACAGGGAAGGCCCAATATAGCAATCAGCCCCAGCATTTT	CASSFSTGKAQYSNQPQHF
TRBJ1-2	TRBV20-1	many	TRBD1	TGCAGTGTCCCGCCCTTTGGACAGGGAGTTAACTATGGCTACACCTTC	CSVPPFGQGVNYGYTF
TRBJ2-2	TRBV11-1	NA	NA	TGTGCCAGCAGCTTAGTACGGACAGCGAACACCGGGGATCTGTTTTTT	CASSLVRTANTGDLFF
TRBJ1-2	TRBV27	many	NA	TGTGCCAGCAGTGCCTGGGAGGGGGGATGGGGCTACACCTTC	CASSAWEGGWGYTF
TRBJ2-2	TRBV11-3	many	NA	TGTGCCAGCAGCCCGTGGAAGGGGTCCGGGGAGCTGTTTTTT	CASSPWKGSGELFF